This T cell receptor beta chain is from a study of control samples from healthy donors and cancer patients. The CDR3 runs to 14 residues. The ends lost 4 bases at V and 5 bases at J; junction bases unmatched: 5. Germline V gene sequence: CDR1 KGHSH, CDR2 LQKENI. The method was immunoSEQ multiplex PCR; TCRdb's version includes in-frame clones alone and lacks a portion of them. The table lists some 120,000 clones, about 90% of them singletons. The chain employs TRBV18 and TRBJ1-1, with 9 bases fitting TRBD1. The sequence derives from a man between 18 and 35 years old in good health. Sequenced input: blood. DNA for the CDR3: TGTGCCAGCTCACTCCGACAGGGGGATACTGAAGCTTTCTTT. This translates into CASSLRQGDTEAFF.